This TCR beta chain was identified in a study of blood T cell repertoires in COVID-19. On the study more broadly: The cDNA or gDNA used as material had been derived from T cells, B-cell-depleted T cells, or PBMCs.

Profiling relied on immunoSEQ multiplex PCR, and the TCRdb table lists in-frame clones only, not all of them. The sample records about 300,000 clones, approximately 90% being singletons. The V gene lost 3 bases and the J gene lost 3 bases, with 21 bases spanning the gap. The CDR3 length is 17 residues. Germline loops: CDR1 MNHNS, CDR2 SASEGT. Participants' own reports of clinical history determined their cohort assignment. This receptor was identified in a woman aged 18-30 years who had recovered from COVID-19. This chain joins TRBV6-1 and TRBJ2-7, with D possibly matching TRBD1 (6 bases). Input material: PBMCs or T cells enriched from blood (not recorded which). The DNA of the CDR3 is TGTGCCAGCAGTGACCTACACCAGGGGCCACTACACTACGAGCAGTACTTC. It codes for CASSDLHQGPLHYEQYF.